These 21 T cell receptor beta chains were all obtained from the same sample, sequenced in a study of cytomegalovirus exposure and HLA in healthy donors. A multiplex PCR was run with 60 Vbeta primers and 13 Jbeta primers. This table comes from immunoSEQ multiplex PCR, and its TCRdb copy is limited to in-frame clones, with some not included. The repertoire table contains about 130,000 clones. The sequencing sample was made of PBMCs. The receptors were gathered from a man in his late teens or twenties in good health and CMV-seronegative.

The rearrangement uses TRBV29-1 and TRBJ1-1, with D tentatively TRBD1 (5 bases). V was shortened by 5 bases and J by 1 base, with 8 bases between the two germline ends. CDR1 is SQVTM, CDR2 ANQGSEA, per germline. This CDR3 contains 12 residues. The CDR3 DNA follows: TGCAGCGTTAGGGGTGCGAACACTGAAGCTTTCTTT. Protein: CSVRGANTEAFF.

CDR3 in DNA: TGTGCCAGCAGTGAATATTGGCCTAGCGGGGGGTATACACAAGAGACCCAGTACTTC. It yields the protein CASSEYWPSGGYTQETQYF. J is TRBJ2-5 and V is TRBV6-1, with 11 bases that match TRBD2. The ends lost 2 bases at V and 2 bases at J; junction bases unmatched: 13. Germline assignment: CDR1 MNHNS and CDR2 SASEGT. This CDR3 spans 19 amino acids.

J is TRBJ2-5 and V is TRBV18; possible D gene TRBD2, 6 bases. Germline loops: CDR1 KGHSH, CDR2 LQKENI. The CDR3 length is 12 residues. Trimming took 2 bases from V and 8 from J, leaving 9 bases between them. CDR3 in amino acids: CASSPGGITQYF. The CDR3 DNA reads TGTGCCAGCTCACCAGGAGGGATCACCCAGTACTTC.

The gene calls are TRBV11-2 and TRBJ2-2, with a possible D match to TRBD1 (6 bases). Trimming cost V 4 bases and J 3 bases, with 15 bases left between them. The CDR3 covers 16 residues. The germline V gene has CDR1 SGHAT and CDR2 FQNNGV. CDR3 sequence reads: CASSSWGTSHTGELFF. The CDR3 DNA is TGTGCCAGCAGCTCCTGGGGGACATCTCACACCGGGGAGCTGTTTTTT.

The V call is TRBV9, the J call TRBJ2-3; TRBD2 matches at 13 bases. This CDR3 has 14 amino acids. The germline V gene encodes CDR1 SGDLS and CDR2 YYNGEE. V gave up 4 bases and J gave up 7 bases; unmatched junction bases: 3. The CDR3: CASSKTSGRYTQYF. In DNA form, the CDR3 reads TGTGCCAGCAGCAAGACTAGCGGGAGGTATACGCAGTATTTT.

The CDR3 reads CASSGRQEGYTF. The CDR3 DNA is TGTGCCAGCAGCGGTCGACAAGAGGGCTACACCTTC. V usage is TRBV28 and J usage is TRBJ1-2; D gene uncertain. Trimming took off 6 bases at V and 8 bases at J, with 13 bases between the two ends. The CDR3 is made up of 12 amino acids. CDR1 is MDHEN and CDR2 is SYDVKM in the germline V gene.

V is TRBV15 and J is TRBJ1-4; unclear D gene. The CDR3 spans 14 residues. Germline assignment: CDR1 LNHNV and CDR2 YYDKDF (reference sequence). The ends were cut back, 5 bases at V and 8 bases at J, with 15 bases in the middle. CDR3 sequence reads: CATSPTPGAEKLFF. DNA for the CDR3: TGTGCCACCAGCCCTACACCGGGAGCCGAAAAACTGTTTTTT.

The chain couples TRBV5-1 to TRBJ2-3; 7 bases are a match to TRBD2. The V gene's germline CDR1 is SGHRS and CDR2 YFSETQ. The CDR3 has 16 residues. With V trimmed by 4 bases and J by 0 bases, 8 bases remained unmatched. The CDR3 DNA follows: TGCGCCAGCAGCCCCCTTGGGCGGGGGAGCACAGATACGCAGTATTTT. Its translation is CASSPLGRGSTDTQYF.

The rearrangement links TRBV25-1 to TRBJ2-7; D is perhaps TRBD2 (6 bases). Germline V CDR1 and CDR2: MGHDK, SYGVNS. Deletions cut 5 bases from V and 2 bases from J, with 16 bases between. The CDR3 length is 15 residues. CDR3 in DNA: TGTGCCAGCAGTCCGGGGGACGGAGCACCCTACGAGCAGTACTTC. This gives the protein CASSPGDGAPYEQYF.

The chain uses TRBV7-8 and TRBJ1-1; maybe TRBD1 (6 bases). Trimming stripped 3 bases from V and 9 bases from J, with 11 bases between. The length of the CDR3 is 12 residues. The germline V gene has CDR1 SGHVS and CDR2 FQNEAQ. CDR3 sequence: CASSLGAGKAFF. DNA for the CDR3: TGTGCCAGCAGCTTGGGGGCAGGGAAAGCTTTCTTT.

The V call is TRBV7-2, the J call TRBJ1-5; D remains ambiguous. The CDR3 consists of 14 residues. Germline V gene lookup returns CDR1 SGHTA and CDR2 FQGNSA. Trimming removed 0 bases from V and 2 bases from J, with 5 bases in between. The CDR3 spells CASSLAPGNQPQHF. The DNA for the CDR3 is TGTGCCAGCAGCTTAGCCCCAGGCAATCAGCCCCAGCATTTT.

The chain employs TRBV6-5 and TRBJ2-7, with 9 bases fitting TRBD1. J gave up 7 bases and V 5 bases, and 12 bases lay outside the gene matches. CDR1 and CDR2 from the germline V gene are MNHEY and SVGAGI. The CDR3 runs 15 residues. The CDR3 loop is CASSRPPGQGHEQYF. The CDR3 region has the DNA TGTGCCAGCAGTCGCCCGCCGGGACAGGGTCATGAGCAGTACTTC.

V gene TRBV7-6 combines with J gene TRBJ2-3; D is undetermined. Between the trimmed V and J ends, which lost 2 bases and 4 bases, there was a span of 13 bases. The CDR3 has 15 amino acids. CDR1 and CDR2 (germline): SGHVS, FNYEAQ. The CDR3 sequence: CASSLYGRKADTQYF. The CDR3 DNA reads as TGTGCCAGCAGCTTATACGGCAGGAAGGCAGATACGCAGTATTTT.

This chain uses TRBV19 with TRBJ1-5; TRBD1 agrees at 7 bases. CDR1 and CDR2 (germline): LNHDA, SQIVND (reference sequence). Trimming cost V 7 bases and J 4 bases; bases outside gene matches: 10. The CDR3 contains 15 residues. CDR3 nucleotide sequence: TGTGCCAGTACCTTGAACCGGGACAGAAATCAGCCCCAGCATTTT. Its protein is CASTLNRDRNQPQHF.

The chain employs TRBV6-5 and TRBJ1-2; possible D gene TRBD1, 5 bases. The CDR3 length is 13 residues. Germline V gives CDR1 MNHEY, CDR2 SVGAGI. Trimming shortened V by 0 bases and J by 6 bases, and 8 bases separated the two germline ends. For the CDR3, the DNA is TGTGCCAGCAGTTACTCGGCAGGGCATGGCTACACCTTC. Its protein is CASSYSAGHGYTF.

The chain combines TRBV10-1 with TRBJ1-6; TRBD1 matches at 7 bases. CDR1 is WNHNN, CDR2 SYGVQD, per germline (reference sequence). The CDR3 loop spans 13 amino acids. The CDR3 sequence: CAAADRANSPLHF. For the CDR3, the DNA is TGCGCGGCCGCCGACAGGGCTAATTCACCCCTCCACTTT.

This rearrangement joins TRBV30 to TRBJ1-2, with TRBD1 identical over 10 bases. V was pared by 4 bases and J by 5 bases, with 13 bases of the junction left unmatched. The CDR3 has 16 residues. The germline V gene has CDR1 GTSNPN and CDR2 SVGIG (reference sequence). CDR3 residues: CAWTADRGPLLYGYTF. The CDR3, as DNA: TGTGCCTGGACCGCAGACAGGGGGCCTTTATTGTATGGCTACACCTTC.

The V call is TRBV13, the J call TRBJ1-1, with D possibly matching TRBD1 (5 bases). The CDR3 runs to 14 residues. CDR1 is PRHDT and CDR2 is FYEKMQ in the germline V gene (reference sequence). V was cut by 4 bases and J by 7 bases, with 16 bases left in between. The CDR3 reads CASSSRWTRHEAFF. The DNA of the CDR3 is TGTGCCAGCAGCTCGCGATGGACACGACATGAAGCTTTCTTT.

The gene calls are TRBV5-1 and TRBJ2-5; D may be TRBD1 (5 bases). The better agreement between TRBJ2-7 and the DNA end casts doubt on the J call. Per the germline V gene, CDR1 is SGHRS and CDR2 is YFSETQ. CDR3 length equals 13 residues. The CDR3 region is CASSFGHSYEQYF. CDR3 nucleotides: TGCGCCAGCAGCTTCGGACATTCATACGAGCAGTACTTC.

The gene calls are TRBV13 and TRBJ1-5, with TRBD1 matching 10 bases. Germline V CDR1 and CDR2: PRHDT, FYEKMQ (reference sequence). Losses at the gene ends were 0 bases for V and 7 bases for J; bases not matched to a gene: 3. This CDR3 comprises 15 residues. CDR3 in DNA: TGTGCCAGCAGCTTAGGGAGGACAGGGGGACAGCCCCAGCATTTT. Protein product: CASSLGRTGGQPQHF.

This rearrangement joins TRBV5-1 to TRBJ1-1; D not certain. Germline values: CDR1 SGHRS, CDR2 YFSETQ. The CDR3 has 15 amino acids. The V gene lost 0 bases and the J gene lost 7 bases, with 16 bases spanning the gap. CDR3 in amino acids: CASSLAATPVFEAFF. The CDR3 bases are TGCGCCAGCAGCTTGGCTGCGACTCCCGTATTTGAAGCTTTCTTT.